The 13 T cell receptor beta chains presented below share a single source sample, sequenced in a study of spatial heterogeneity in lung cancer. Time point here: sample taken at primary tumor resection. TCRdb fed the 5' RACE reads into MiXCR, producing one record per CDR3 protein. Among some 1,700 distinct CDR3 sequences listed, roughly an eighth were seen once. Sequences were derived from normal lung tissue next to the tumor, sampled at surgery. The receptors were gathered from a female donor with early-stage non-small cell lung cancer.

This clonotype was counted only a few times. The V call is TRBV12-3 or TRBV12-4, the J call TRBJ2-2; D unclear. The CDR3 extends over 14 amino acids. Trimming removed 8 bases from V and 1 base from J, with 11 bases in between. CDR3 nucleotides: TGTGCCAGCCCATCATCAGGGAACACCGGGGAGCTGTTTTTT. It yields the protein CASPSSGNTGELFF.

By proportion, this clonotype is medium-sized. CDR3 DNA sequence: TGTGCCAGCAGTTCCTATGACAGGTGGGACGGGTCGGCGAACACCGGGGAGCTGTTTTTT. Its translation is CASSSYDRWDGSANTGELFF. The chain carries TRBV12-3 or TRBV12-4 and TRBJ2-2; TRBD1 might be the D (6 bases). V lost 4 bases to trimming and J lost 0 bases, with 24 bases between them. CDR3 length: 20 residues.

By sample share, this clonotype is medium-sized. The V call is TRBV6-1, the J call TRBJ2-7; no clear D. V lost 2 bases to trimming and J lost 5 bases, with 16 bases between them. Germline V lookup: CDR1 MNHNS, CDR2 SASEGT. This CDR3 is built from 15 residues. The CDR3: CASSELAGVANEQYF. As DNA, the CDR3 is TGTGCCAGCAGTGAACTCGCTGGGGTAGCAAACGAGCAGTACTTC.

The rearrangement links TRBV29-1 to TRBJ2-5; D might be TRBD1 (6 bases). Germline V gene lookup returns CDR1 SQVTM and CDR2 ANQGSEA. The V gene lost 4 bases and the J gene lost 1 base, with 10 bases spanning the gap. The CDR3 spans 13 residues. CDR3 nucleotide sequence: TGCAGCGTTGTTGTGGGGGCCCAAGAGACCCAGTACTTC. It codes for CSVVVGAQETQYF.

Within the sample, this clonotype is medium-sized (0.01 to 0.1%). In nucleotides, the CDR3 is TGTGCCAGCAGTAGAGACCCCGCTAGCGGGATTTTTTCAGACATTCAGTACTTC. It is translated as CASSRDPASGIFSDIQYF. This rearrangement joins TRBV7-2 to TRBJ2-4; 9 bases are shared with TRBD2. The V gene end was trimmed by 6 bases and the J gene end by 8 bases; junction bases not matched to a gene: 20. Germline CDR1 is SGHTA and CDR2 is FQGNSA. The CDR3 extends over 18 amino acids.

This chain uses TRBV20-1 with TRBJ2-7, with D unclear. The V gene's germline CDR1 is DFQATT and CDR2 SNEGSKA (reference sequence). V shed 3 bases and J shed 0 bases, with 12 bases lying between them. This CDR3 comprises 14 residues. CDR3 in DNA: TGCAGTGCTAGTAAGACATCGAGCTCCTACGAGCAGTACTTC. Protein sequence: CSASKTSSSYEQYF.

By frequency in the sample, this clonotype is medium-sized (0.01 to 0.1%). This chain links TRBV7-2 with TRBJ2-7; D is unresolved. Trimming shortened V by 1 base and J by 0 bases, and 16 bases separated the two germline ends. This CDR3 is 17 amino acids long. Looked up from germline, CDR1 is SGHTA and CDR2 is FQGNSA. In DNA form, the CDR3 reads TGTGCCAGCAGCTTAGTGGCCTCGGGCTCCAGCTCCTACGAGCAGTACTTC. This encodes CASSLVASGSSSYEQYF.

This clonotype was counted between two and nine times. The CDR3 is CASSAPQGSETQYF. CDR3 bases: TGTGCCAGCAGTGCCCCACAGGGTTCGGAGACCCAGTACTTC. The V gene is TRBV6-1, the J gene TRBJ2-5; TRBD1 might be the D (6 bases). The CDR3 sequence is 14 residues long. V was cut by 4 bases and J by 5 bases, with 14 bases left in between. Germline V gives CDR1 MNHNS, CDR2 SASEGT.

Within the sample, this clonotype is medium-sized (0.01 to 0.1%). J is TRBJ2-4 and V is TRBV6-5; tentatively, D is TRBD2 (5 bases). The V end was cut by 0 bases, the J end by 1 base, with 13 bases between. CDR1 is MNHEY, CDR2 SVGAGI, per germline. This CDR3 contains 17 residues. Here the CDR3 reads CASSYSGREGAKNIQYF. DNA for the CDR3: TGTGCCAGCAGTTACTCGGGTCGAGAGGGCGCCAAAAACATTCAGTACTTC.

At least ten counts were recorded for this clonotype. This chain uses TRBV20-1 with TRBJ2-4, with TRBD2 matching 12 bases. The CDR3 is made up of 16 amino acids. Germline loops: CDR1 DFQATT, CDR2 SNEGSKA (reference sequence). Germline trimming cut 1 base from V and 9 bases from J; bases unmatched to any gene: 10. CDR3 coding DNA: TGCAGTGCTAGAGCGGGGCTAGCGGGAGGGCCCGCCATTCAGTACTTC. This codes for CSARAGLAGGPAIQYF.

This clonotype rates as medium-sized. This chain links TRBV10-1 with TRBJ2-1, with TRBD2 as a possible D gene (5 bases). The germline V gene has CDR1 WNHNN and CDR2 SYGVQD (reference sequence). Trimming took off 3 bases at V and 11 bases at J, with 14 bases between the two ends. The CDR3 is 13 amino acids. This CDR3 reads CASSDRGTMKQFF. For the CDR3, the DNA is TGCGCCAGCAGTGATCGGGGTACAATGAAGCAGTTCTTC.

This clonotype is termed medium-sized. This chain connects TRBV4-3 to TRBJ2-2, with a weak D call TRBD2 (6 bases). The CDR3 runs to 12 residues. Trimming left V 5 bases short and J 7 bases short, with 8 bases between. Looked up from germline, CDR1 is LGHNA and CDR2 is YSLEER. CDR3 amino acids: CASSIGGGELFF. The CDR3 nucleotides read TGCGCCAGCAGCATCGGGGGCGGGGAGCTGTTTTTT.

In its sample, this clonotype ranks as medium-sized (0.01 to 0.1%). DNA of the CDR3: TGCGCCAGCAGCACACTGGGACAGCGCTTTGAAGCTTTCTTT. As protein: CASSTLGQRFEAFF. The chain couples TRBV5-1 to TRBJ1-1, with TRBD1 matching 7 bases. V was pared by 4 bases and J by 7 bases, with 10 bases of the junction left unmatched. The CDR3 contains 14 residues. Germline V lookup: CDR1 SGHRS, CDR2 YFSETQ.